This TCR beta chain derives from a study of response to subunit inactivated influenza vaccine (dated by TCRdb to between 2018 and 2020). In terms of the full investigation: To follow how T cells responded to a trivalent subunit inactivated influenza vaccine, the researchers relied on deep quantitative profiling of the T cell receptor repertoire.

To prepare the library, RT-PCR was applied. These reads were obtained on an Illumina HiSeq 2500. In-frame beta chains were kept once TCRdb had trimmed the public reads at Q25 with fastp and called clones with MiXCR. Rows matching on CDR3 protein sequence are summarized as one entry with the most common DNA and genes. This sample gives about 570,000 distinct CDR3 sequences in total; approximately 11% of them show up just once. The leading ten clones occupy roughly 11% of the sample. With regard to this clonotype: Its specific antigen is unknown. The input lacks base qualities; no much larger clone sits a single base away.

From cysteine to phenylalanine, the CDR3 is 15 amino acids long. The retained sequence is limited to the CDR3, 45 bases, with the frame set at the first base. Looking up the germline V gene (reference sequence) yields CDR1 SGHAT and CDR2 FQDESV. V is pared back by 2 bases and J by 3 bases, with 14 bases lying between the germline termini. General conclusions and limits of the study: The authors suggested that each seasonal influenza vaccination may recruit only a limited number of new T cells.

The same sample was also studied in work on T cells expressing NK-cell markers. The second study reports: The TCR beta cDNA libraries were made using 5'RACE template switching, a step that added both a universal primer site and unique molecular identifiers. Under ten donors provided sorted CD3+CD56+NKG2C+, CD3+CD56+NKG2C- and CD3+CD56-NKG2C+ T-cell subsets, whose TCR beta-chain repertoires were profiled. Of the eight sequenced donors, seven were found to be HCMV-seropositive and one was found to be HCMV-seronegative. In several experiments an anti-gammadeltaTCR antibody was added to restrict sorting to alphabetaTCR-expressing T cells. In six donors, the dominant CD3+CD56+NKG2C+ clonotypes were among the top 10 CD8+ clonotypes and accounted for about 1.0-7.5% of CD8+ T cells. Those dominant clonotypes were again the most abundant among CD3+CD56-NKG2C+ cells in a handful of donors, at roughly 25-60.1%. Whether the expanded NKG2C-expressing T cell clones were specific for HCMV antigens remained unclear. Randomly selected healthy volunteers, three men and five women, were used as the eight sequenced donors. To determine HCMV serostatus, a commercial ELISA kit was used to detect HCMV-specific IgG in serum. Ficoll density gradient centrifugation was used to isolate peripheral blood mononuclear cells from blood. For over 5 donors, bulk peripheral blood T-cell repertoires were also sequenced from unsorted PBMC. cDNA synthesis was primed from the TCR beta constant segment and was followed by two successive PCR amplification steps. Illumina HiSeq 2000/2500, MiSeq or NextSeq was used to sequence libraries as 2 x 150 bp reads. MIGEC was used to demultiplex reads and group the reads by UMI, and MiTCR was used to assemble and quantify clonotypes. To remove erroneous sequences, TCR cDNA sequences were retained only when supported by two or more reads. The tcR package was used for downstream repertoire analysis, with clonotypes matched between fractions based on CDR3 nucleotide sequence plus V segment. VDJmatch was used to annotate antigen specificity against VDJdb, with one amino acid substitution in CDR3 allowed.

The sequenced sample was PBMCs from blood, obtained on the day of vaccination. This chain is built from TRBV11-1 and TRBJ2-7; TRBD1 is possibly the D segment (5 matching bases). This sequence originates from a man in his fifties or sixties who received an inactivated influenza vaccine. Donor details come from another sample of the same person, matched by shared clones. The nucleotide sequence is TGTGCCAGCAGCTTACAGGGTCACCAAGACTACGAGCAGTACTTC. Its coded protein is CASSLQGHQDYEQYF.